Listed below are T cell receptor beta chains from one sample, sequenced in a study of cytomegalovirus exposure and HLA in healthy donors. Produced via immunoSEQ multiplex PCR; TCRdb's table is partial and in-frame only. The repertoire consists of hundreds of thousands of clones, with roughly 88% occurring once and the leading ten covering about 0.8%. Material for sequencing was PBMCs. The receptors here all came from a woman between 18 and 29 years old in good health and CMV-seronegative. The CDR3 runs from the conserved cysteine through the conserved F or W. D genes are given only for firm matches. Clone size is given for some rows only: seen once, a few or many times, or a class if the clone is expanded.

>-|TRBD2|TRBJ2-7|TRBV5-1
TGCGCCAGCAGCTTGGCCGGGACTAGCGGGACCCCCTACGAGCAGTACTTC
CASSLAGTSGTPYEQYF
>-|TRBD1|TRBJ1-3|TRBV30
TGTGCCTGGACGACAGGGGGTCTAAACACCATATATTTT
CAWTTGGLNTIYF
>-|TRBD1|TRBJ1-5|TRBV19
TGTGCCAGTAGTATAGCAGGGGGCGCGTTGAGCAATCAGCCCCAGCATTTT
CASSIAGGALSNQPQHF
>-|-|TRBJ2-1|TRBV4-1
TGCGCCAGCAGCCAAAATACTCGGGACTCCAGGACGAACAATGAGCAGTTCTTC
CASSQNTRDSRTNNEQFF
>-|-|TRBJ1-4|TRBV28
TGTGCCAGCAGTTTCGGACAGCCCAATGAAAAACTGTTTTTT
CASSFGQPNEKLFF
>-|TRBD1|TRBJ1-4|TRBV5-1
TGCGCCAGTAGGGACAGACATAATGAAAAACTGTTTTTT
CASRDRHNEKLFF
>-|TRBD2|TRBJ2-7|TRBV10-1
TGCGCCAGCAGTCCGACTAGCCGATCCTACGAGCAGTACTTC
CASSPTSRSYEQYF
>once|TRBD1|TRBJ2-2|TRBV18
TGTGCCAGCTCACCGCGGGGACAGGGGGCCACCGGGGAGCTGTTTTTT
CASSPRGQGATGELFF
>-|TRBD1|TRBJ2-5|TRBV29-1
TGCAGCGTTGAAAACAGGGGAGTCAGGCAAGAGACCCAGTACTTC
CSVENRGVRQETQYF
>-|TRBD2|TRBJ2-4|TRBV5-1
TGCGCCAGCAGCCCGGCGCCGGGAGGGGGAGACATTCAGTACTTC
CASSPAPGGGDIQYF
>once|-|TRBJ1-2|TRBV27
TGTGCCAGCAGTAGTAGGGGTCATGGCTACACCTTC
CASSSRGHGYTF